These T cell receptor delta chains were read from a single sample in a study of Vδ1+ human thymocytes. TCRdb re-called clones from the multiplex PCR reads via CATT. The repertoire consists of around 76,000 delta-chain clones, with 30% to 40% occurring once and the leading ten covering around 0.3%. The sequenced material came from Vdelta1+ gamma-delta thymocytes from the thymus. Source of these receptors: a boy in the first two years of life who had congenital heart surgery. CDR3s include the opening cysteine and the closing phenylalanine or tryptophan. For some rows the clone size is stated as once, few or many, or as a class when expanded; others skip it.

TRDV1,NA,CALGEFSRGRIRYTDKLIF
TRDV1,NA,CALGPKRSLHLGTGGYRGPDKLIF
TRDV1,few,CALGESRGWGIQADKLIF
TRDV1,NA,CALGELQMHWELGDPYTDKLIF
TRDV1,NA,CALGSVEGHAQLFF
TRDV1,NA,CALGEGPGKWGLYTDKLIF
TRDV1,NA,CALGEPLPASRTAQLFF
TRDV1,few,CALGEATFGGYQHTDKLIF
TRDV2,NA,CATSRTLVPALTAQLFF
TRDV1,few,CALGEPRFLPTVGDTDKLIF
TRDV1,NA,CALGEPPQFLRASGGPRRDTDKLIF
TRDV1,NA,CALGEPGVGDRPDKLIF
TRDV1,NA,CALGIFYTDKLIF
TRDV1,NA,CALGDRPLPWWGIITDKLIF
TRDV1,NA,CALGPLKPGDNTDKLIF
TRDV1,few,CALGTLVLGDCTDKLIF
TRDV1,few,CALGDGPPRWYNDKLIF
TRDV1,NA,CALGSRRGFPGTDKLIF
TRDV1,few,CALVGLGASYTDKLIF
TRDV1,NA,CALGELRLLPRGEIDKLIF
TRDV1,NA,CALGNLVVGQPSHWGKYTDKLIF
TRDV1,NA,CALGELRYFLHNTGGKLIF
TRDV1,NA,CALGDPVPFLRVGITDKLIF
TRDV1,few,CALGEPLLYWGRECADKLIF
TRDV1,NA,CALGEPNPTGGYERHLYTDKLIF
TRDV1,NA,CALGESHNYGGFYTDKLIF
TRDV1,few,CALGDPALPPVLGTPTDKLIF
TRDV1,few,CALGEPLLNWGTPYTDKLIF
TRDV1,few,CALGDHYNWGMQKGELIF
TRDV1,NA,CALGELVFVPGADKLIF
TRDV1,NA,CALGGTFLNTDKLIF
TRDV1,NA,CALGEPSMLPLKELRTDKLIF
TRDV1,NA,CALGEAFPLYTDKLIF
TRDV1,few,CALGERAFWGITADKLIF
TRDV1,NA,CALGERHVGDKSDKLIF
TRDV1,NA,CALGEPPHRFPPFTGGYAVLDKLIF
TRDV1,NA,CALGEKAPTPCTGGYTDKLIF
TRDV1,NA,CALGEKLRVDGYTDKLIF
TRDV1,few,CALGERVAGGGLGPYTDKLIF
TRDV2,NA,CACVSGGYATWDTRQMFF
TRDV1,NA,CALGELSQPSGGKAAQLFF
TRDV1,NA,CALGEGPPASAPLLLGVTDKLIF
TRDV1,few,CALGATSGGGYAADKLIF
TRDV1,NA,CALGELSLATVTGGYTDKLIF
TRDV1,few,CALGKVTPSYSVLGGWTDKLIF
TRDV1,few,CALGVPFLLGDTSHKLIF
TRDV2,NA,CACDTEYWGTPYVPYTDKLIF
TRDV1,NA,CALGELTGLGAGGYAHKLIF